This TCR beta chain appears in the sequencing data of a study of cytomegalovirus exposure and HLA in healthy donors. General study findings and limits: An analysis done earlier found most TCR beta V segments productive about 87% or about 30% of the time.

It was with 60 Vbeta and 13 Jbeta primers that the PCR ran. Assay used: immunoSEQ multiplex PCR; TCRdb lists only in-frame clones, some missing. The sample records 100,000 to 150,000 clones, around 66% being singletons. This clone was picked up one time. The antigen remains undetermined. Trimming stripped 2 bases from V and 10 bases from J, with 9 bases between. The CDR3 totals 12 residues. Germline-derived CDR1 and CDR2 are SEHNR and FQNEAQ (reference sequence). The V call is TRBV7-9, the J call TRBJ2-1; D perhaps matches TRBD2 (6 bases). The TCR comes from a man aged 18 to 29 in good health and CMV-seronegative. Sample: PBMCs. CDR3 DNA sequence: TGTGCCAGCAGCTTATGGGGGGACGAGCAGTTCTTC. Translated: CASSLWGDEQFF.